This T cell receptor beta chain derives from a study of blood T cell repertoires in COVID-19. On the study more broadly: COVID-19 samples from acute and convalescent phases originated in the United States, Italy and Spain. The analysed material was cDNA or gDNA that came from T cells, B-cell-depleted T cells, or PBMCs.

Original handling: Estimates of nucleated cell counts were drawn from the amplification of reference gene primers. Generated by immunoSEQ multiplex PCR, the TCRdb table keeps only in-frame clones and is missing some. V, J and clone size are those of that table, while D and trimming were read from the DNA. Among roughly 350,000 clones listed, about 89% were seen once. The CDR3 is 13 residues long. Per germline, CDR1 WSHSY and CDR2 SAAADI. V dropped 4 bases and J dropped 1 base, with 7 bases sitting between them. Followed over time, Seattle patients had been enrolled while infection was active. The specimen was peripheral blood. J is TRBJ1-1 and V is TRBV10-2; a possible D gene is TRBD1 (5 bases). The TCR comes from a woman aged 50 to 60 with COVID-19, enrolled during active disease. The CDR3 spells CASSVRENTEAFF. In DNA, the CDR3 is TGCGCCAGCAGTGTCAGGGAGAACACTGAAGCTTTCTTT.